This section outlines one T cell receptor beta chain sequence together with its context. Its specificity is not known. This sample was included in a study of response to subunit inactivated influenza vaccine. General study points: Authors suggested few new T cells are recruited by each seasonal influenza vaccination.

TCRdb reprocessed the RT-PCR reads with MiXCR, giving one entry per CDR3 protein. The sample contains about 540,000 distinct CDR3 sequences, around 15% of which appear only once. CDR1 is KGHDR, CDR2 SFDVKD, per germline. Trimming left V 4 bases short and J 6 bases short, with 11 bases between. The CDR3 contains 13 residues. V gene TRBV24-1 combines with J gene TRBJ1-2; D is possibly TRBD1 (6 bases). This receptor was identified in a man over 45 who received an inactivated influenza vaccine. The material sequenced was PBMCs from blood, taken 11 to 12 days after vaccination. Here the CDR3 DNA reads TGTGCCACCAGTGAATCACAGGGTAATGGCTACACCTTC. Protein product: CATSESQGNGYTF.